This T cell receptor (beta chain) was identified in a study of CD8+ T cells in alopecia areata. Documented treatment: oral pan-JAK inhibitor, 5-10 mg twice daily. This clone appeared a few times. RNA, once extracted, was reverse transcribed into cDNA for use as the sequencing template. Some clones are missing from TCRdb's copy, which holds only in-frame ones; the method was immunoSEQ multiplex PCR. The sample lists 180,000 or so clones; roughly 50% were seen once. The CDR3 runs to 11 residues. Germline lookup yields CDR1 SQVTM and CDR2 ANQGSEA. V lost 5 bases to trimming and J lost 6 bases, with 8 bases between them.

The chain combines TRBV29-1 with TRBJ2-1, with a tentative D call TRBD1 (5 bases). This TCR was sampled from a human donor with alopecia areata. The specimen comprised CD8+ T cells sorted from blood, sampled at week 24, from a patient treated with tofacitinib. The CDR3 nucleotides read TGCAGCGTTTACAGGCCCAATGAGCAGTTCTTC. Its translation is CSVYRPNEQFF.